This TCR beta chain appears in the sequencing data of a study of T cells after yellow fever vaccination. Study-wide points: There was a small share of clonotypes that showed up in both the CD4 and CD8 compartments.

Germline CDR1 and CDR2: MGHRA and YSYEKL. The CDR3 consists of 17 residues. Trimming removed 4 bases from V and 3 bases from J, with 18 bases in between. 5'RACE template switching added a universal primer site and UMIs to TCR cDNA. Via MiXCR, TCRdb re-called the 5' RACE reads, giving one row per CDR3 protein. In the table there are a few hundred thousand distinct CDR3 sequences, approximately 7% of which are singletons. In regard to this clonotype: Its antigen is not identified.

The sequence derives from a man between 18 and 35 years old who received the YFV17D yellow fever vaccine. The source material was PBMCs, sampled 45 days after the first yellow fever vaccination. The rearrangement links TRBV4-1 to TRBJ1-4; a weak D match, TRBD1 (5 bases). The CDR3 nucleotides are TGCGCCAGCAGCCCCCTTGTCCAGGGCTTGGCTAATGAAAAACTGTTTTTT. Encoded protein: CASSPLVQGLANEKLFF.